A single sample gave rise to the 7 T cell receptor beta chains below, sequenced in a study of cytomegalovirus exposure and HLA in healthy donors (TCRdb year 2017). The library came from the immunoSEQ multiplex PCR assay. A mixture of 60 forward primers for TCR Vbeta segments and 13 reverse primers for TCR Jbeta segments was used in the multiplex PCR. Sourced from immuneACCESS, this table was stored by TCRdb with only in-frame sequences that have V and J called. A share of the clones is absent; for the studies checked, an unresolved V gene accounts for under half, and the remainder has no known explanation. This sample holds about 200,000 clones; 60% to 80% were observed only once. Around 3.9% of the sample rests with the top ten. Source material: PBMCs. The receptors come from a male donor in good health and CMV-seronegative.

The chain uses TRBV11-3 and TRBJ2-7; weak D call: TRBD1 (6 bases). Deletions cut 3 bases from V and 4 bases from J, with 10 bases between. The germline V gene encodes CDR1 SGHNT and CDR2 YENEEA. CDR3 size: 13 residues. The CDR3 region is CASSLGADYEQYF. The CDR3 DNA is TGTGCCAGCAGCTTGGGGGCCGATTACGAGCAGTACTTC.

This clone showed up just a few times. The germline gene is not matched at one end of the junction; a read error may be the cause. The gene calls are TRBV7-9 and TRBJ2-7; a possible D gene is TRBD2 (5 bases). This CDR3 has 16 residues. Germline CDR1 reads SEHNR; CDR2 reads FQNEAQ (reference sequence). The CDR3 DNA reads as TGTTCCAGCAGCCCCCCGCTACCACTAGTTTACCACGAGCAGTACTTC. This encodes CSSSPPLPLVYHEQYF.

This clone was recorded only once. V usage is TRBV18 and J usage is TRBJ2-2; possibly TRBD2 for D (5 bases). V was clipped by 8 bases and J by 0 bases, with 10 bases between them. This CDR3 has 14 amino acids. CDR1 is KGHSH, CDR2 LQKENI, per germline. CDR3 protein: CASLRASNTGELFF. The CDR3 region has the DNA TGTGCCAGCCTGCGGGCGTCGAACACCGGGGAGCTGTTTTTT.

V gene TRBV4-2 combines with J gene TRBJ1-1; no clear D gene. CDR3 length: 17 residues. The germline V gene has CDR1 LGHNA and CDR2 YNFKEQ. Between the trimmed V and J ends, which lost 1 base and 5 bases, there was a span of 20 bases. The CDR3 protein is CASSQVHKNPAETEAFF. For the CDR3, the DNA is TGTGCCAGCAGCCAAGTCCATAAAAACCCGGCGGAAACTGAAGCTTTCTTT.

V gene TRBV27 combines with J gene TRBJ2-5; 9 bases fit TRBD2. The closer fit of TRBJ2-7 to the DNA end suggests the J call may be wrong. From germline, CDR1 is MNHEY and CDR2 SMNVEV (reference sequence). The CDR3 loop spans 15 amino acids. CDR3: CASSLGAGGVYEQYF. The CDR3 nucleotides read TGTGCCAGCAGTTTAGGAGCGGGAGGTGTCTACGAGCAGTACTTC.

This chain connects TRBV5-1 to TRBJ2-2; 10 nucleotides align to TRBD1. Germline V CDR1 and CDR2: SGHRS, YFSETQ. J gave up 3 bases and V 4 bases, and 3 bases lay outside the gene matches. The CDR3 runs 15 residues. The CDR3 sequence is CASSRDRGHTGELFF. CDR3 bases: TGCGCCAGCAGCAGGGACAGGGGACACACCGGGGAGCTGTTTTTT. The full variable domain, with the rest looked up from reference TRBV5-1 and TRBJ2-2, is KAGVTQTPRYLIKTRGQQVTLSCSPISGHRSVSWYQQTPGQGLQFLFEYFSETQRNKGNFPGRFSGRQFSNSRSEMNVSTLELGDSALYLCASSRDRGHTGELFFGEGSRLTVL.

This clone was seen just once. CDR3 protein: CASSKGRGFSQNIQYF. The CDR3 bases are TGTGCCAGCAGTAAGGGCAGGGGGTTTTCTCAAAACATTCAGTACTTC. The genes are TRBV28 and TRBJ2-4, with 7 bases matching TRBD1. Germline values: CDR1 MDHEN, CDR2 SYDVKM. This CDR3 is built from 16 residues. J lost 5 bases, V lost 5 bases, and 12 bases had no gene match. Filled out from reference TRBV28 and TRBJ2-4, the complete variable domain reads DVKVTQSSRYLVKRTGEKVFLECVQDMDHENMFWYRQDPGLGLRLIYFSYDVKMKEKGDIPEGYSVSREKKERFSLILESASTNQTSMYLCASSKGRGFSQNIQYFGAGTRLSVL.